What follows is one TCR beta chain and its context. Its antigen remains unknown. The data belong to a study of blood T cells in healthy people across ages. The study's findings and limits: Percentage of naive T cells showed a strong correlation with TCR beta diversity. CMV status of donors was not determined, possibly confounding expanded clonotype changes. There were more naive CD4+ cells and higher diversity in long-lived donors than in aged donors. While age rose, TCR beta diversity per million T cells dropped in a roughly linear way.

Trimming removed 6 bases from V and 1 base from J; junction bases left unmatched: 7. The CDR3 consists of 15 residues. Germline V CDR1 and CDR2: DFQATT, SNEGSKA (reference sequence). With a J-beta primer mix and a sample-barcoded 5' primer, a second PCR ran 7 to 11 cycles. TCRdb re-derived calls from the 5' RACE reads in MiXCR, one entry per CDR3 protein. The sample carries around 1,500,000 distinct CDR3 sequences, 42% recorded once. The genes are TRBV20-1 and TRBJ2-7, with TRBD2 matching 12 bases. The sequence came from a woman in her late teens or twenties in good health. The sequencing sample was made of blood. The CDR3 DNA reads TGCAGTGCCCCAGGACTAGCGGGGTATTCCTACGAGCAGTACTTC. Protein sequence: CSAPGLAGYSYEQYF.